This T cell receptor beta chain was recorded in a study of T cell repertoires in cytomegalovirus infection. As for the study in general: CMV epitopes that were recently identified and HLA-C-restricted were used alongside well-studied HLA-B-restricted ones.

There are a few counts of this clonotype. Its antigen is as yet unknown. TCRdb independently ran MiXCR on the reads; one entry per CDR3 protein. The sample consists of around 750,000 distinct CDR3 sequences, around a third of them appearing once. Study findings and constraints: The ex vivo response was dominated by HLA-C-restricted CMV-specific TCR beta clonotypes.

The TCR comes from a human donor in good health (CMV status not recorded). Some clones in this sample may be carry-over from other donors' samples. The source was cultured CD8+ T cells from PBMCs, collected from culture after CMV antigen stimulation.

The CDR3 coding sequence is TGTGCCATCAGTGAGCGGGATAACACTGAAGCTTTCTTT. Translation: CAISERDNTEAFF. The chain carries TRBV10-3 and TRBJ1-1; D remains ambiguous. Germline V gene lookup returns CDR1 ENHRY and CDR2 SYGVKD. The V end was cut by 2 bases, the J end by 2 bases, with 6 bases between. The CDR3 loop spans 13 amino acids.